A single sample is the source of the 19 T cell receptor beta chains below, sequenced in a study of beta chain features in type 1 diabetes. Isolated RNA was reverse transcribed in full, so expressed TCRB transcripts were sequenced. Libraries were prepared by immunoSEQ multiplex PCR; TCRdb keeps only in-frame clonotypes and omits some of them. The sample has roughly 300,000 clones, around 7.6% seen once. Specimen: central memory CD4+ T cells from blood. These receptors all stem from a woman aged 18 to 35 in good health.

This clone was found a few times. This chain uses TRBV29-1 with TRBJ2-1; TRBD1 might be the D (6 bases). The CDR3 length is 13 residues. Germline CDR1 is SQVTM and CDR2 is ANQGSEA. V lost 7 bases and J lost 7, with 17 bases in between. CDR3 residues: CSAGTSRLNEQFF. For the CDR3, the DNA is TGCAGCGCCGGGACATCTCGACTTAATGAGCAGTTCTTC.

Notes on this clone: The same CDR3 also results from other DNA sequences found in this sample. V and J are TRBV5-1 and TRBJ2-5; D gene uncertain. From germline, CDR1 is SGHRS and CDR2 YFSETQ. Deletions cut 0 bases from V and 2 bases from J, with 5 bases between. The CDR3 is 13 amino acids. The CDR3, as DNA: TGCGCCAGCAGCTTGGATACTCAAGAGACCCAGTACTTC. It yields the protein CASSLDTQETQYF.

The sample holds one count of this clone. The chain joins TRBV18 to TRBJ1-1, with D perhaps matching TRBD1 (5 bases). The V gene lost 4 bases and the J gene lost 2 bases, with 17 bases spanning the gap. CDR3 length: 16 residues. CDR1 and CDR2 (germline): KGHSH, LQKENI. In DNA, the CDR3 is TGTGCCAGCTCACTACACAGTGGGGGAGGCAACACTGAAGCTTTCTTT. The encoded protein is CASSLHSGGGNTEAFF.

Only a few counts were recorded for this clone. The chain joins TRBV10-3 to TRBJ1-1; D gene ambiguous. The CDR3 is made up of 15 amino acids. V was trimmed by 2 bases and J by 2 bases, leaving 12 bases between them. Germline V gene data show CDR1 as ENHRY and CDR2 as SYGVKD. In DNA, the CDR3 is TGTGCCATCAGTGAGGGTTTCATGGCTAACACTGAAGCTTTCTTT. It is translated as CAISEGFMANTEAFF.

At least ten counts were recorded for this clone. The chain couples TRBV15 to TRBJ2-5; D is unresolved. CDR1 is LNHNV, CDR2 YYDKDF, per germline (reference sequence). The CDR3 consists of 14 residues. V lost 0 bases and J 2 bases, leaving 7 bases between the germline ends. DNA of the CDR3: TGTGCCACCAGCAGAGATGGTTGGCAAGAGACCCAGTACTTC. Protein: CATSRDGWQETQYF.

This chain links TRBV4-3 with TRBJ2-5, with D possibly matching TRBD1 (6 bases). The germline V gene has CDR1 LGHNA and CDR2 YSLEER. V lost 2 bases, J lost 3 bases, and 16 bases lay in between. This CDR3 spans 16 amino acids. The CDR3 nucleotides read TGCGCCAGCAGCCAAACAGGGTTGGGAACCAAAGAGACCCAGTACTTC. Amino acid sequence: CASSQTGLGTKETQYF.

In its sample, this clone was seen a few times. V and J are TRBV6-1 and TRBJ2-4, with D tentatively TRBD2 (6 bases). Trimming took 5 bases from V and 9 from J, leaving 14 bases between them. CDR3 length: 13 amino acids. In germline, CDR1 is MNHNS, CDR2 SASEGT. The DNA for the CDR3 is TGTGCCAGCAGTTATCGGACCGGGGGCATTCAGTACTTC. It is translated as CASSYRTGGIQYF.

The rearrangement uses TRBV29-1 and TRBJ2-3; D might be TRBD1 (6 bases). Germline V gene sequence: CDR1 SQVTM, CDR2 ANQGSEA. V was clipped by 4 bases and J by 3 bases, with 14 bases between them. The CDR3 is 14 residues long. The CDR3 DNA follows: TGCAGCGTTGGCCAGGGGATGGGTACAGATACGCAGTATTTT. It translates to CSVGQGMGTDTQYF.

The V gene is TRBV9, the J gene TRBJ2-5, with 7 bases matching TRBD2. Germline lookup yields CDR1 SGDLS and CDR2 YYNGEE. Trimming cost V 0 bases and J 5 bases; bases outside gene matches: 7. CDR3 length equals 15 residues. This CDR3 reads CASSVVGQGGETQYF. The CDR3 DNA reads TGTGCCAGCAGCGTAGTTGGGCAGGGAGGGGAGACCCAGTACTTC.

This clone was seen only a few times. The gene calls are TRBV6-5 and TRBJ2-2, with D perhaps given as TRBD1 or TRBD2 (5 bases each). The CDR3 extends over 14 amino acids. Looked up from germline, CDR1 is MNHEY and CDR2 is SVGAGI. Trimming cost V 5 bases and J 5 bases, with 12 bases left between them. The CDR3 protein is CASSEGDGTGELFF. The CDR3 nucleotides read TGTGCCAGCAGTGAAGGGGACGGAACCGGGGAGCTGTTTTTT.

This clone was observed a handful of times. The CDR3 protein is CASSLTQRDTQYF. CDR3 nucleotides: TGTGCCAGCAGTTTAACCCAAAGGGATACGCAGTATTTT. The J gene is TRBJ2-3, the V gene TRBV28; D call uncertain. Per germline, CDR1 MDHEN and CDR2 SYDVKM. The germline V and J ends were trimmed by 2 bases and 6 bases, with 9 bases remaining between them. The CDR3 spans 13 residues.

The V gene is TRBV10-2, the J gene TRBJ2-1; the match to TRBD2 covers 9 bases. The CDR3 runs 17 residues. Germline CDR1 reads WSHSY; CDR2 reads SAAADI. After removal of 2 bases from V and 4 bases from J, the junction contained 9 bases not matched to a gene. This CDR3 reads CASSEPLMTSGYNEQFF. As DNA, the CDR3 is TGCGCCAGCAGTGAGCCACTAATGACTAGCGGATACAATGAGCAGTTCTTC.

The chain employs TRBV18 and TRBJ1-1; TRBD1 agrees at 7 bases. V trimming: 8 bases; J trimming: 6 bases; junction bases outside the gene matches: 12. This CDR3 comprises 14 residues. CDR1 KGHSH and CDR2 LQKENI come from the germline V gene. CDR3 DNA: TGTGCCAGCACGATTACACAGGGGAGGGCTGAAGCTTTCTTT. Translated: CASTITQGRAEAFF.

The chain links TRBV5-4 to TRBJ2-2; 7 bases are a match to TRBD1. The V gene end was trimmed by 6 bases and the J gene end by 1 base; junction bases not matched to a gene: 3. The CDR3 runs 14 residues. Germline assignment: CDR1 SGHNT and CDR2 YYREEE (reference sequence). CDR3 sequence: CASTRTGNTGELFF. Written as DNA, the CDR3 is TGTGCCAGCACCAGGACAGGGAACACCGGGGAGCTGTTTTTT.

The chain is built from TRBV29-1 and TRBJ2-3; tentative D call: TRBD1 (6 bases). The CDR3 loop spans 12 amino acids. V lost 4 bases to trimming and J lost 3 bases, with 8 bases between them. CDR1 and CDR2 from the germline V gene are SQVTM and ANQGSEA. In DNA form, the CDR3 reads TGCAGCGTTGCGCAGGGGACAGATACGCAGTATTTT. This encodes CSVAQGTDTQYF.

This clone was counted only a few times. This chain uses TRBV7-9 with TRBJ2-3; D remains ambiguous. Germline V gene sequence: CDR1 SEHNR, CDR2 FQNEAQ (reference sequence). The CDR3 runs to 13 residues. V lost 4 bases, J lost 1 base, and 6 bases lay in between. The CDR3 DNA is TGTGCCAGCAGCTCGTCGGGCACAGATACGCAGTATTTT. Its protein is CASSSSGTDTQYF.

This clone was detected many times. The CDR3 region is CASSLGSDRGTDTQYF. CDR3 nucleotides: TGTGCCAGCAGCTTAGGGTCGGACCGGGGCACAGATACGCAGTATTTT. This chain uses TRBV11-2 with TRBJ2-3; D unclear. V lost 1 base, J lost 1 base, and 12 bases lay in between. Germline assignment: CDR1 SGHAT and CDR2 FQNNGV. This CDR3 is 16 amino acids long.

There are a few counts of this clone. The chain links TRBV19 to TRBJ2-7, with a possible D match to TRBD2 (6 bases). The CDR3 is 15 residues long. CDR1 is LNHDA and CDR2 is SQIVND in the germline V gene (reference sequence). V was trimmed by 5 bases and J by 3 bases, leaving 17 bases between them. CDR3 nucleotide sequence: TGTGCCAGTAGTCCCCGCTCGGCGGGACGCTACGAGCAGTACTTC. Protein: CASSPRSAGRYEQYF.

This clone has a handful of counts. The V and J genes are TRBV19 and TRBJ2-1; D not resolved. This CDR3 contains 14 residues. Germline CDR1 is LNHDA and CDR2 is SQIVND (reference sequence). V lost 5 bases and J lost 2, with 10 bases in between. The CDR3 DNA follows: TGTGCCAGTAGTCCGAGGACCCCCTACAATGAGCAGTTCTTC. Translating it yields CASSPRTPYNEQFF.